These T cell receptor beta chains were read from a single sample in a study of blood T cell repertoires in COVID-19. Using immunoSEQ multiplex PCR, the repertoire was profiled, and TCRdb retains in-frame clones only, with some absent. The sample holds 73,000 or so clones, 80% to 95% seen once. Sequencing used peripheral blood. The receptors were sampled from a human donor with active COVID-19. The donor label of this sample is uncertain. Both conserved end residues are part of each CDR3. The D gene is left open where the match is weak. Only some rows state a clone size, as once, few, many or a class for expanded clones.

DNA: TGTGCCAGCAGTTACTTGTCTTCGAGGGGCAATCAGCCCCAGCATTTT
CDR3: CASSYLSSRGNQPQHF
size: few
V: TRBV6-2/TRBV6-3
length: 16
J: TRBJ1-5
D: .

DNA: TGCGCCAGCACCCCCGGCGGGAGCTCCTACGAGCAGTACTTC
CDR3: CASTPGGSSYEQYF
size: .
V: TRBV5-1
length: 14
J: TRBJ2-7
D: TRBD2

DNA: TGTGCCAGCAGATCTGCTGGGACAGGGGGTGGAAGAAGCTCCTACGAGCAGTACTTC
CDR3: CASRSAGTGGGRSSYEQYF
size: once
V: TRBV28
length: 19
J: TRBJ2-7
D: TRBD1

DNA: TGCGCCAGCAGCCAAGTTAGCGGGAGCCACGAGCAGTACTTC
CDR3: CASSQVSGSHEQYF
size: .
V: TRBV4-1
length: 14
J: TRBJ2-7
D: TRBD2

DNA: TGCGCCAGCAGCTTGGAACAGGGGGCCCACTACGAGCAGTACTTC
CDR3: CASSLEQGAHYEQYF
size: .
V: TRBV5-1
length: 15
J: TRBJ2-7
D: TRBD1

DNA: TGTGCCAGCAGCACCGAGCTTGGAAACACCATATATTTT
CDR3: CASSTELGNTIYF
size: once
V: TRBV7-2
length: 13
J: TRBJ1-3
D: .

DNA: TGTGCCAGCAGCCCCTCCTACAGGGATGAGAAACTGTTTTTT
CDR3: CASSPSYRDEKLFF
size: .
V: TRBV7-2
length: 14
J: TRBJ1-4
D: .

DNA: TGTGCCAGCAGCAACGGTTGCGACTATGGCTACACCTTC
CDR3: CASSNGCDYGYTF
size: .
V: TRBV21-1
length: 13
J: TRBJ1-2
D: .

DNA: TGCGCCAGCAGCTTGGACGGTTACACCGGGGAGCTGTTTTTT
CDR3: CASSLDGYTGELFF
size: .
V: TRBV5-1
length: 14
J: TRBJ2-2
D: .

DNA: TGTGCCAGCACCTCTCTACAGACCCTGAGCACTGAAGCTTTCTTT
CDR3: CASTSLQTLSTEAFF
size: .
V: TRBV7-9
length: 15
J: TRBJ1-1
D: .

DNA: TGTGCCAGCAGCGCCCTGGGACTAGCGGCCTACAATGAGCAGTTCTTC
CDR3: CASSALGLAAYNEQFF
size: .
V: TRBV9
length: 16
J: TRBJ2-1
D: TRBD2

DNA: TGCGCCAGCAGCCAAGGGTCCTTTGCGGGACTAGTGAATGAGCAGTTCTTC
CDR3: CASSQGSFAGLVNEQFF
size: .
V: TRBV4-1
length: 17
J: TRBJ2-1
D: TRBD2

DNA: TGTGCCAGCAGTTACTTCACGACCCTAGCGGGAGGGCCGGATGAGCAGTTCTTC
CDR3: CASSYFTTLAGGPDEQFF
size: .
V: TRBV6-2/TRBV6-3
length: 18
J: TRBJ2-1
D: TRBD2

DNA: TGCGCCAGCAGTGACCCTCAGGGAAATTTGCCCTACGAGCAGTACTTC
CDR3: CASSDPQGNLPYEQYF
size: .
V: TRBV10-2
length: 16
J: TRBJ2-7
D: .

DNA: TGTGCCAGTAGTTCAGCCGGGACAGGGGTGGACGAGCAGTACTTC
CDR3: CASSSAGTGVDEQYF
size: .
V: TRBV19
length: 15
J: TRBJ2-7
D: TRBD1

DNA: TGTGCCAGCTCACAAGGGACTACAGATACGCAGTATTTT
CDR3: CASSQGTTDTQYF
size: few
V: TRBV18
length: 13
J: TRBJ2-3
D: .

DNA: TGTGCCACCAGAGGACATCTCTCCTACGAGCAGTACTTC
CDR3: CATRGHLSYEQYF
size: .
V: TRBV24-1
length: 13
J: TRBJ2-7
D: .

DNA: TGTGCCAGCAGCCTTCCGACTAGCGGTTCCTACGAGCAGTACTTC
CDR3: CASSLPTSGSYEQYF
size: .
V: TRBV6-2/TRBV6-3
length: 15
J: TRBJ2-7
D: TRBD2

DNA: TGTGCCAGCACCCAACGGGGTCGGCAGTTCTTC
CDR3: CASTQRGRQFF
size: .
V: TRBV6-5
length: 11
J: TRBJ2-1
D: .

DNA: TGCGCCAGCAGCTTGTATACAGGGACTTCACCCCTCCACTTT
CDR3: CASSLYTGTSPLHF
size: .
V: TRBV5-1
length: 14
J: TRBJ1-6
D: .

DNA: TGTGCCAGCAGCACACCGGGACTAGCGGAAAACATTCAGTACTTC
CDR3: CASSTPGLAENIQYF
size: .
V: TRBV9
length: 15
J: TRBJ2-4
D: TRBD2

DNA: TGCGCCAGCAGTGACAGCACAGCAACTAATGAAAAACTGTTTTTT
CDR3: CASSDSTATNEKLFF
size: .
V: TRBV10-1
length: 15
J: TRBJ1-4
D: .

DNA: TGTGCCAGCAGCCAAGACAGGGTTTCCCAGTTCTTC
CDR3: CASSQDRVSQFF
size: .
V: TRBV3-1/TRBV3-2
length: 12
J: TRBJ2-1
D: .

DNA: TGTGCCAGCAACTCCCAGGGGATAGATACGCAGTATTTT
CDR3: CASNSQGIDTQYF
size: .
V: TRBV11-2
length: 13
J: TRBJ2-3
D: .

DNA: TGTGCCAGCTCTCCTAGCGGATATTACAATGAGCAGTTCTTC
CDR3: CASSPSGYYNEQFF
size: .
V: TRBV28
length: 14
J: TRBJ2-1
D: TRBD2

DNA: TGTGCCACCGGACTAGCGGACAATGAGCAGTTCTTC
CDR3: CATGLADNEQFF
size: once
V: TRBV6-5
length: 12
J: TRBJ2-1
D: TRBD2

DNA: TGTGCCATCGGGAGGGGCTCCTACGAGCAGTACTTC
CDR3: CAIGRGSYEQYF
size: .
V: TRBV10-3
length: 12
J: TRBJ2-7
D: TRBD2

DNA: TGCGCCAGCAGCTTGGGACCCTCACAGGGCAATGAGCAGTTCTTC
CDR3: CASSLGPSQGNEQFF
size: .
V: TRBV5-1
length: 15
J: TRBJ2-1
D: .

DNA: TGTGCCAGCAGCGCCGGCGGGAGGGGGAGAACAGATACGCAGTATTTT
CDR3: CASSAGGRGRTDTQYF
size: .
V: TRBV9
length: 16
J: TRBJ2-3
D: TRBD2

DNA: TGTGCCTGGAGTGTACTCTTTACGAACACTGAAGCTTTCTTT
CDR3: CAWSVLFTNTEAFF
size: .
V: TRBV30
length: 14
J: TRBJ1-1
D: .

DNA: TGTGCCAGCAGCGGACAGGGGGCGGGGAACTACGAGCAGTACTTC
CDR3: CASSGQGAGNYEQYF
size: .
V: TRBV28
length: 15
J: TRBJ2-7
D: TRBD1

DNA: TGCAGCGGAAAAACAGGGGGAAGAAACACCATATATTTT
CDR3: CSGKTGGRNTIYF
size: .
V: TRBV29-1
length: 13
J: TRBJ1-3
D: TRBD1

DNA: TGTGCCAGCAGCGGGTGGGGGCCCTTAGATCTCACAGATACGCAGTATTTT
CDR3: CASSGWGPLDLTDTQYF
size: .
V: TRBV6-4
length: 17
J: TRBJ2-3
D: .

DNA: TGTGCCAGCAGTTACTTCCCGACAGGGGGCCACGGGGAGCTGTTTTTT
CDR3: CASSYFPTGGHGELFF
size: .
V: TRBV6-5
length: 16
J: TRBJ2-2
D: TRBD1

DNA: TGTGCCATCACAACAGGGGGCATTGCGAACACTGAAGCTTTCTTT
CDR3: CAITTGGIANTEAFF
size: .
V: TRBV10-3
length: 15
J: TRBJ1-1
D: TRBD1

DNA: TGTGCCAGCAGTTTACTAGCGGTAAGCGGGGAGCTGTTTTTT
CDR3: CASSLLAVSGELFF
size: .
V: TRBV27
length: 14
J: TRBJ2-2
D: TRBD2

DNA: TGTGCCAGCAGACACGGACTAGCGGGGTCCGGGGAGCTGTTTTTT
CDR3: CASRHGLAGSGELFF
size: .
V: TRBV7-8
length: 15
J: TRBJ2-2
D: TRBD2

DNA: TGCGCCAGCAGTCAAGATCGGAACAGGGTTCGTGAAAAACTGTTTTTT
CDR3: CASSQDRNRVREKLFF
size: .
V: TRBV4-1
length: 16
J: TRBJ1-4
D: .

DNA: TGTGCCACCACGAGGGCGCCTGGCACAGATACGCAGTATTTT
CDR3: CATTRAPGTDTQYF
size: .
V: TRBV27
length: 14
J: TRBJ2-3
D: .

DNA: TGTGCCAGCAGCTTGGGACTAGCGAGCTCCTACGAGCAGTACTTC
CDR3: CASSLGLASSYEQYF
size: .
V: TRBV5-4
length: 15
J: TRBJ2-7
D: TRBD2

DNA: TGTGCCAGCAGCGGAGGGGGCGATGGGGCCAACGTCCTGACTTTC
CDR3: CASSGGGDGANVLTF
size: .
V: TRBV28
length: 15
J: TRBJ2-6
D: .

DNA: TGTGCCAGTAGTATCACCCATTTGCGGGGTGGGGGCACTGAAGCTTTCTTT
CDR3: CASSITHLRGGGTEAFF
size: .
V: TRBV19
length: 17
J: TRBJ1-1
D: .

DNA: TGTGCCTGGAGTGTTCTGACGGGAGGGGAGCAGTTCTTC
CDR3: CAWSVLTGGEQFF
size: .
V: TRBV30
length: 13
J: TRBJ2-1
D: TRBD2